The 7 T cell receptor beta chains presented below share a single source sample, sequenced in a study of cytomegalovirus exposure and HLA in healthy donors. In the PCR, 60 Vbeta and 13 Jbeta primers were used. The method was immunoSEQ multiplex PCR; TCRdb's version includes in-frame clones alone and lacks a portion of them. Here the sample spans some 200,000 clones, around four fifths being singletons. Sample: PBMCs. The source of these receptors is a woman aged 40 to 55 in good health and CMV-seronegative.

CDR3 protein: CATARGGQGIWQPQHF. CDR3 DNA: TGTGCCACCGCCAGGGGGGGACAGGGGATATGGCAGCCCCAGCATTTT. This chain connects TRBV15 to TRBJ1-5; 10 positions agree with TRBD1. The CDR3 spans 16 residues. V shed 8 bases and J 7 bases; nucleotides not matched to a gene: 14. Germline CDR1 reads LNHNV; CDR2 reads YYDKDF (reference sequence).

About this clone: A read error may account for a junction end that differs from germline. Other DNA variants within this sample encode the same CDR3. The chain carries TRBV28 and TRBJ1-2, with TRBD1 as a possible D gene (6 bases). Germline CDR1 reads MDHEN; CDR2 reads SYDVKM. CDR3 size: 16 residues. CDR3 bases: TGTGCCAGCAGTTCCCCTCTGGCAGGGGAGGGCTATGGTTACACCTTC. It is translated as CASSSPLAGEGYGYTF.

A single count supports this clone. This chain links TRBV30 with TRBJ2-1; TRBD2 might be the D (5 bases). Trimming pared 2 bases from V and 1 base from J, leaving 9 bases between. The germline CDR1 and CDR2 sequences are GTSNPN and SVGIG (reference sequence). This CDR3 has 14 amino acids. For the CDR3, the DNA is TGTGCCTGGAGTTATGGACTGTCCTACAATGAGCAGTTCTTC. Its protein product is CAWSYGLSYNEQFF.

The rearrangement links TRBV6-5 to TRBJ1-1, with TRBD1 as a possible D gene (6 bases). This CDR3 contains 15 residues. V lost 2 bases and J 4 bases, leaving 14 bases between the germline ends. Per the germline V gene, CDR1 is MNHEY and CDR2 is SVGAGI. CDR3: CASSYGGLLSTEAFF. For the CDR3, the DNA is TGTGCCAGCAGTTACGGGGGCCTTTTGAGCACTGAAGCTTTCTTT.

This sequence joins TRBV5-1 and TRBJ1-5; D unclear. Trimming removed 2 bases from V and 3 bases from J, with 9 bases in between. The CDR3 runs 14 residues. Germline V gene data show CDR1 as SGHRS and CDR2 as YFSETQ. CDR3 sequence reads: CASSFGGVNQPQHF. Here the CDR3 DNA reads TGCGCCAGCAGCTTTGGCGGGGTCAATCAGCCCCAGCATTTT.

This clone was counted once. The chain employs TRBV30 and TRBJ2-2; TRBD2 agrees at 12 bases. J was trimmed by 5 bases and V by 3 bases; bases with no gene match: 4. The CDR3 runs to 15 residues. Per the germline V gene, CDR1 is GTSNPN and CDR2 is SVGIG (reference sequence). This CDR3 reads CAWRRGLAGTGELFF. The CDR3 bases are TGTGCCTGGAGAAGAGGACTAGCGGGAACCGGGGAGCTGTTTTTT. The whole variable domain, remainder taken from reference TRBV30 and TRBJ2-2, is SQTIHQWPATLVQPVGSPLSLECTVEGTSNPNLYWYRQAAGRGLQLLFYSVGIGQISSEVPQNLSASRPQDRQFILSSKKLLLSDSGFYLCAWRRGLAGTGELFFGEGSRLTVL.

The chain links TRBV28 to TRBJ2-2; 10 bases map to TRBD1. After removal of 6 bases from V and 7 bases from J, the junction contained 8 bases not matched to a gene. The CDR3 has 15 amino acids. CDR1 and CDR2 from the germline V gene are MDHEN and SYDVKM. DNA of the CDR3: TGTGCCAGCAGAAGGACAGGGGGACCACTCGGGGAGCTGTTTTTT. It is translated as CASRRTGGPLGELFF. The full variable domain, completed using reference TRBV28 and TRBJ2-2, is DVKVTQSSRYLVKRTGEKVFLECVQDMDHENMFWYRQDPGLGLRLIYFSYDVKMKEKGDIPEGYSVSREKKERFSLILESASTNQTSMYLCASRRTGGPLGELFFGEGSRLTVL.